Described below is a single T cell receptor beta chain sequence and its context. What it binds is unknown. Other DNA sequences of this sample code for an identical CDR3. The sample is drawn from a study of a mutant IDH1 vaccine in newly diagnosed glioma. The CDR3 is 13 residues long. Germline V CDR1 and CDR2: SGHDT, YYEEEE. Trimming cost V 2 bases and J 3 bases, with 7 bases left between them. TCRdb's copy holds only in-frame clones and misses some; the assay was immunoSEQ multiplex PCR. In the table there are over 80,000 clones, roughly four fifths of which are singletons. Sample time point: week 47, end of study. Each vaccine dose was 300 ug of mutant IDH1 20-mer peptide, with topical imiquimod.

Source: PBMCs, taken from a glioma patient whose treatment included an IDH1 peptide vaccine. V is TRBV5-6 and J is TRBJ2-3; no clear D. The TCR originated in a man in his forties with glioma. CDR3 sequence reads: CASSLDHTDTQYF. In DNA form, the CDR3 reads TGTGCCAGCAGCTTAGACCATACAGATACGCAGTATTTT.